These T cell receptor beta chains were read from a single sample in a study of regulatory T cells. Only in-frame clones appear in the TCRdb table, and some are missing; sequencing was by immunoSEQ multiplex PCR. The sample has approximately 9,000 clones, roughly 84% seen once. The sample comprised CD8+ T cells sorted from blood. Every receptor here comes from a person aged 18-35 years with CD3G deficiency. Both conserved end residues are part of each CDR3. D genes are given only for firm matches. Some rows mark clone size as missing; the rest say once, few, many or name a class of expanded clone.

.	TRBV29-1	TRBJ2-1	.	CSVGEGPSSYNEQFF	TGCAGCGTTGGAGAGGGGCCTAGCTCCTACAATGAGCAGTTCTTC
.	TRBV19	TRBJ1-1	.	CASSIAAGSGEAFF	TGTGCCAGTAGCATCGCGGCAGGGAGCGGTGAAGCTTTCTTT
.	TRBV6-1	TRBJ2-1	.	CASSEVGGSYNEQFF	TGTGCCAGCAGTGAAGTGGGGGGTAGTTACAATGAGCAGTTCTTC
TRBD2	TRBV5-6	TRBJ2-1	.	CASSNVPGLAGAGHEQFF	TGTGCCAGCAGTAACGTCCCCGGACTAGCGGGGGCGGGCCATGAGCAGTTCTTC
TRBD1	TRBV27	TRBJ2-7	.	CASSLFGTGDYEQYF	TGTGCCAGCAGTTTATTTGGGACAGGAGATTACGAGCAGTACTTC
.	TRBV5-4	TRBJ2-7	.	CASSLVLQQLKNEQYF	TGTGCCAGCAGCTTGGTTCTACAACAGTTGAAAAACGAGCAGTACTTC
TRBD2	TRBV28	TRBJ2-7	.	CASSPWAGDEQYF	TGTGCCAGCAGCCCATGGGCGGGAGACGAGCAGTACTTC
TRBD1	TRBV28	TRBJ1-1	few	CASSPTGYGTEAFF	TGTGCCAGCAGTCCGACAGGGTACGGCACTGAAGCTTTCTTT
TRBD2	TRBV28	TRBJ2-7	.	CASSPGLALENFYEQYF	TGTGCCAGCAGTCCTGGACTAGCGTTAGAAAATTTCTACGAGCAGTACTTC
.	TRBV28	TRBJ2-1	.	CASSFLGHHNEQFF	TGTGCCAGCAGTTTCTTAGGGCACCACAATGAGCAGTTCTTC
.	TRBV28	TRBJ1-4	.	CASSPPGQIPTNEKLFF	TGTGCCAGCAGCCCGCCCGGACAGATACCAACTAATGAAAAACTGTTTTTT
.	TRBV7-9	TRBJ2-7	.	CASSSGLEQYF	TGTGCCAGCAGCTCCGGACTCGAGCAGTACTTC
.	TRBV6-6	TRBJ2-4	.	CASSSGGGRNIQYF	TGTGCCAGCAGTTCAGGAGGGGGCAGGAACATTCAGTACTTC
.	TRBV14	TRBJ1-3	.	CASSPRKPDSPLSGNTIYF	TGTGCCAGCAGCCCCCGAAAGCCAGACAGCCCCCTCTCTGGAAACACCATATATTTT
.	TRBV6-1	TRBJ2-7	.	CASSEARGSYEQYF	TGTGCCAGCAGTGAAGCTCGCGGATCCTACGAGCAGTACTTC
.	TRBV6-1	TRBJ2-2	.	CASSISRDTGELFF	TGTGCCAGCAGTATCTCCAGGGACACCGGGGAGCTGTTTTTT
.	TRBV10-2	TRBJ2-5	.	CASRKGAIQETQYF	TGCGCCAGCAGAAAGGGAGCAATCCAAGAGACCCAGTACTTC
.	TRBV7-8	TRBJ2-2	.	CASSLAYPPSTNTGELFF	TGTGCCAGCAGCTTAGCGTACCCTCCTAGCACGAACACCGGGGAGCTGTTTTTT
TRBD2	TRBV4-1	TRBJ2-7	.	CASSQRTSGFYEQYF	TGCGCCAGCAGCCAGAGGACTAGCGGGTTCTACGAGCAGTACTTC
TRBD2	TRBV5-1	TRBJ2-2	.	CASSFRPGLAAGELFF	TGCGCCAGCAGCTTTCGGCCGGGACTAGCGGCCGGGGAGCTGTTTTTT
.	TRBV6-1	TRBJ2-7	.	CASSEAWVEQYF	TGTGCCAGCAGTGAAGCGTGGGTCGAGCAGTACTTC
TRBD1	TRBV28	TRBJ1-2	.	CASSLWRTGVYGYTF	TGTGCCAGCAGTTTATGGCGGACAGGAGTCTATGGCTACACCTTC
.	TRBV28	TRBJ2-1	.	CASSLNRGTPYNEQFF	TGTGCCAGCAGTTTGAATCGGGGGACGCCCTACAATGAGCAGTTCTTC
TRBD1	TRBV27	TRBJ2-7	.	CASSPGTGGHEQYF	TGTGCCAGCAGTCCTGGGACAGGGGGGCACGAGCAGTACTTC
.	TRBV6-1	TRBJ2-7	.	CASREPGVSVEQYF	TGTGCCAGCCGAGAGCCGGGGGTTTCGGTTGAGCAGTACTTC
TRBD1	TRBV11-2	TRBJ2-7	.	CASSQGQGGYEQYF	TGTGCCAGCAGCCAGGGACAGGGGGGCTACGAGCAGTACTTC
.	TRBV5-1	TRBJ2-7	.	CASSLGRGSSYEQYF	TGCGCCAGCAGCTTGGGCCGAGGCAGTTCCTACGAGCAGTACTTC
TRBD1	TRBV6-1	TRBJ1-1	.	CASRETGVNTEAFF	TGTGCCAGCAGGGAAACAGGGGTGAACACTGAAGCTTTCTTT
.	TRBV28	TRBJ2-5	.	CASSSNRDWTQYF	TGTGCCAGCAGCTCCAACAGGGACTGGACCCAGTACTTC
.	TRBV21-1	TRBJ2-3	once	CASSRVRTLTDTQYF	TGTGCCAGCAGCAGGGTGAGGACGCTCACAGATACGCAGTATTTT
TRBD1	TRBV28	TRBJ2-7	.	CASSLVGTGFEQYF	TGTGCCAGCAGTTTAGTAGGGACAGGGTTTGAGCAGTACTTC
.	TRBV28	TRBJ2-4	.	CASSFSGTKNIQYF	TGTGCCAGCAGTTTCTCGGGTACCAAAAACATTCAGTACTTC
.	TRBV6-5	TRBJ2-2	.	CASSGGSGELFF	TGTGCCAGCAGCGGGGGTTCCGGGGAGCTGTTTTTT
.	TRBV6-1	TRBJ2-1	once	CASSHRGNEQFF	TGTGCCAGCAGTCACCGGGGGAATGAGCAGTTCTTC
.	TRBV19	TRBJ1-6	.	CASSIRTGSSPLHF	TGTGCCAGTAGTATCCGAACAGGGAGCTCACCCCTCCACTTT
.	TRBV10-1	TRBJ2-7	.	CASSELGAGTPGYEQYF	TGCGCCAGCAGTGAGCTGGGCGCGGGGACACCTGGCTACGAGCAGTACTTC
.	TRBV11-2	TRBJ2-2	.	CASSFLVGELFF	TGTGCCAGCAGCTTTCTAGTAGGGGAGCTGTTTTTT
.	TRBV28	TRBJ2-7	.	CASSSNISPYEQYF	TGTGCCAGCAGCTCAAACATCTCTCCCTACGAGCAGTACTTC
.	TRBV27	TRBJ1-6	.	CASSPGYNSPLHF	TGTGCCAGCAGTCCGGGGTATAATTCACCCCTCCACTTT
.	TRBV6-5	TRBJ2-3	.	CASSYPGPTDTQYF	TGTGCCAGCAGTTACCCGGGACCCACAGATACGCAGTATTTT
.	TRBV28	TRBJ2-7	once	CASSLDIGTSYEQYF	TGTGCCAGCAGTTTGGATATCGGCACGTCCTACGAGCAGTACTTC
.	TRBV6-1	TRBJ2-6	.	CASSEFGGSGANVLTF	TGTGCCAGCAGTGAATTTGGAGGATCTGGGGCCAACGTCCTGACTTTC
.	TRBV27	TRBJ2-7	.	CASSFGPGGDYEQYF	.
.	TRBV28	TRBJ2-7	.	CASSLRGWGYEQYF	TGTGCCAGCAGTTTGAGAGGGTGGGGCTACGAGCAGTACTTC
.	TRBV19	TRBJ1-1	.	CASSAWSGTEAFF	TGTGCCAGTAGTGCATGGTCAGGCACTGAAGCTTTCTTT
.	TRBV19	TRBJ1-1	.	CASRMAGTSTEAFF	TGTGCCAGTAGGATGGCGGGGACTTCCACTGAAGCTTTCTTT
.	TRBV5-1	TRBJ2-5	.	CASSLAIGGAEETQYF	TGCGCCAGCAGCTTAGCCATAGGGGGGGCAGAAGAGACCCAGTACTTC
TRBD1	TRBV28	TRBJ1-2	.	CASTDRGSGYTF	TGTGCCAGCACCGACAGGGGATCGGGCTACACCTTC
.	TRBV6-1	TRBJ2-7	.	CASSYPSYEQYF	TGTGCCAGCAGCTATCCTAGCTACGAGCAGTACTTC
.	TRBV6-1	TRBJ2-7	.	CASKGESSYEQYF	TGTGCCAGCAAAGGGGAGAGCTCCTACGAGCAGTACTTC